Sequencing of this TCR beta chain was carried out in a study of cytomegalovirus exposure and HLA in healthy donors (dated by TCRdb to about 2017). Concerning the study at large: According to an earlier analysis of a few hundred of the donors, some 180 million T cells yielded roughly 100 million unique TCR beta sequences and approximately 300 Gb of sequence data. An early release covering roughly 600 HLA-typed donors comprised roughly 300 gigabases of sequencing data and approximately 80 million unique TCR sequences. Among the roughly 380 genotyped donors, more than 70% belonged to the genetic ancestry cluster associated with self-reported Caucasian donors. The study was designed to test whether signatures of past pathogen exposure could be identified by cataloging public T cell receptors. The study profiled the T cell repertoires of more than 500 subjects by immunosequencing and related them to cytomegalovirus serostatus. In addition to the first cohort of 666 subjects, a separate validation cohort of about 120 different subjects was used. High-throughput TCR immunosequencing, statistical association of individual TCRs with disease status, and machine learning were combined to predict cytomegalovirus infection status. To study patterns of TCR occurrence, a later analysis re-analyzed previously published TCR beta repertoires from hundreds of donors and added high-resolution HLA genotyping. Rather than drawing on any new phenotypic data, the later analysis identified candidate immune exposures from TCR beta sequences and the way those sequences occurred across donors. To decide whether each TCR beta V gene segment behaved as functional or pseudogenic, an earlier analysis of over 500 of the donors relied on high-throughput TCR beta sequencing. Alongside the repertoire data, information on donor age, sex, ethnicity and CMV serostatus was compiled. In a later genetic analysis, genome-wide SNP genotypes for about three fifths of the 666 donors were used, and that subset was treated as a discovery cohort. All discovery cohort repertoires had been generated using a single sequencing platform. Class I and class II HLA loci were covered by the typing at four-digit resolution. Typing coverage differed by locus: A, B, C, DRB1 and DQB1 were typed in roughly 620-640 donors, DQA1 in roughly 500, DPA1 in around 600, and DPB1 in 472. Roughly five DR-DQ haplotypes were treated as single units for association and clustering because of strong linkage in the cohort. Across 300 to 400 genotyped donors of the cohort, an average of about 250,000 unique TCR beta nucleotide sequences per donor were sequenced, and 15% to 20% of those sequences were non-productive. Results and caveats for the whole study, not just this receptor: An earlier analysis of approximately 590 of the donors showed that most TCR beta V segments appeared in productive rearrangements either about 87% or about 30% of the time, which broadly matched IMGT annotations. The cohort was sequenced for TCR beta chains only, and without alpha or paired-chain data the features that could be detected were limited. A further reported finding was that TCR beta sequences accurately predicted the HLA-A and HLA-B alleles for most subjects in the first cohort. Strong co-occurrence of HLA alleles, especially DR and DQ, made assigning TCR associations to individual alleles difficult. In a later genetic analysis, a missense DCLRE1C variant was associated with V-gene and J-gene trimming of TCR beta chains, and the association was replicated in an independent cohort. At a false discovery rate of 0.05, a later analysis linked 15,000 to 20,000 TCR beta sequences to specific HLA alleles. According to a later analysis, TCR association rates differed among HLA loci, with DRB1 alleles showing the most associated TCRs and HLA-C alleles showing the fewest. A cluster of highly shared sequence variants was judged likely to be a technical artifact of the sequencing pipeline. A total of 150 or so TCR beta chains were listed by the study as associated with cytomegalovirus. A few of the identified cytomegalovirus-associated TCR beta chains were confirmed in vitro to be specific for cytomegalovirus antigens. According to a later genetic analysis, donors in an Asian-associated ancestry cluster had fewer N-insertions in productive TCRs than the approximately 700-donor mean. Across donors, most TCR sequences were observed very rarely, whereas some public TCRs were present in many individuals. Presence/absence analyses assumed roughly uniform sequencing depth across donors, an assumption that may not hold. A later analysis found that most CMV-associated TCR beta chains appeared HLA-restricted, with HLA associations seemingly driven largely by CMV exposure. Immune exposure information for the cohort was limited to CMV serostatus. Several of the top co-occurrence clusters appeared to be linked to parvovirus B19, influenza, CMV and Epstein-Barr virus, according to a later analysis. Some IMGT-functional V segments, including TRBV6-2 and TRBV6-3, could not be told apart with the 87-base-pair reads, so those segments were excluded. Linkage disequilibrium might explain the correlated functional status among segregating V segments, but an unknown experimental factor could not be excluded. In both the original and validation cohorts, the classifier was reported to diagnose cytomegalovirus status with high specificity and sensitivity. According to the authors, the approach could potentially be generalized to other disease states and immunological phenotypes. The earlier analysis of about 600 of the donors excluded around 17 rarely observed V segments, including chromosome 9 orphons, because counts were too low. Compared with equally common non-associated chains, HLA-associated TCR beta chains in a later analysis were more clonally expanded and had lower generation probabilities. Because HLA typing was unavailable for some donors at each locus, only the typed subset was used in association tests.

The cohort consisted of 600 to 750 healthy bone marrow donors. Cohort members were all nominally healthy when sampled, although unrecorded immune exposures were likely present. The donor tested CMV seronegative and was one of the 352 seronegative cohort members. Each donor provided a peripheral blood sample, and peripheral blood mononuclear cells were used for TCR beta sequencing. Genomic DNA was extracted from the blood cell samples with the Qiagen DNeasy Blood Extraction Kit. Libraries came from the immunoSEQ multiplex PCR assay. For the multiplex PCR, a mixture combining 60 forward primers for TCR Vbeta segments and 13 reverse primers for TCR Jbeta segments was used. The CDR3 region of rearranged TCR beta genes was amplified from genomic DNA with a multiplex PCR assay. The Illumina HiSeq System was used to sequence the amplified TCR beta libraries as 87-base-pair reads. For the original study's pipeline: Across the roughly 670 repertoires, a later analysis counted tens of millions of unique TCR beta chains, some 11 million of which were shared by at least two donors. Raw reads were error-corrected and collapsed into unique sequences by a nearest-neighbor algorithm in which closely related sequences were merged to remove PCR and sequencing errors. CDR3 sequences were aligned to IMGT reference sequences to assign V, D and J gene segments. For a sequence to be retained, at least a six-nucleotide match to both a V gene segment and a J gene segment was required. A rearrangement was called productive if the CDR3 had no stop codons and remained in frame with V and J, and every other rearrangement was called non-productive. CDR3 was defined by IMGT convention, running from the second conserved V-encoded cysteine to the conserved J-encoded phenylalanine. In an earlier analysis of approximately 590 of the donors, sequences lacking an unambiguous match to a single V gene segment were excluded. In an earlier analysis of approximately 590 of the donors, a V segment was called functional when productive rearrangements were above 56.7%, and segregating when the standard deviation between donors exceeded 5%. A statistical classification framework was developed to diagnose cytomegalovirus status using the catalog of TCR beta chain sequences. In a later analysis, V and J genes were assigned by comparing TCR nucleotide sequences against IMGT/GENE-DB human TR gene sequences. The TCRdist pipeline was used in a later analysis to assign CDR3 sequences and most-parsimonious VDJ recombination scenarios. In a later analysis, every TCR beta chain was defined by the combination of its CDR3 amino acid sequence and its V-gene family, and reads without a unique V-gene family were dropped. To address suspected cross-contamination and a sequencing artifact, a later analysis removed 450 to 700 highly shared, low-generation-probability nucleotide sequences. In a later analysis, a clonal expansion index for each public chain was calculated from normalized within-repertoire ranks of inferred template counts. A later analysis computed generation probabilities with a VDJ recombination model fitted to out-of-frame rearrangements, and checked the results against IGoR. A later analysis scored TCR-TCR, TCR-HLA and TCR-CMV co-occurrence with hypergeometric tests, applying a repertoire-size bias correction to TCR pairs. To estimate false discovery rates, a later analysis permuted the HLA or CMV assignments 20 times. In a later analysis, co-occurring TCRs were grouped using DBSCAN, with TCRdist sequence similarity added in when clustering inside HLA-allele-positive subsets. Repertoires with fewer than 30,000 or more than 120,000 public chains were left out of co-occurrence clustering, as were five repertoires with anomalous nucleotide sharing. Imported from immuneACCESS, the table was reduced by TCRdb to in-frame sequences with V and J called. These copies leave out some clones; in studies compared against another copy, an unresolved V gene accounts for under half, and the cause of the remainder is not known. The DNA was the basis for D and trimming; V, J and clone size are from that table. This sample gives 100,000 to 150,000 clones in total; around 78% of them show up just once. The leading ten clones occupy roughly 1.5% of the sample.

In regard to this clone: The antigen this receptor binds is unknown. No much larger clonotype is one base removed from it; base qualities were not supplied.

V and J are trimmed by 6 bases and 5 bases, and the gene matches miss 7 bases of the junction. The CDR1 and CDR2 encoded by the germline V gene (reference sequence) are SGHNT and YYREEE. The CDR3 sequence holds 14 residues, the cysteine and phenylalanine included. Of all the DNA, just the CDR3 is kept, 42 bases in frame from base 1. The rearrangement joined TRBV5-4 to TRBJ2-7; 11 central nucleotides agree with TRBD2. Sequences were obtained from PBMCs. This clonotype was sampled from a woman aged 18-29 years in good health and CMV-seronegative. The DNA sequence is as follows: TGTGCCAGCACCTCAACTAGCGGGAGTAACGAGCAGTACTTC. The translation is CASTSTSGSNEQYF.